The 10 T cell receptor beta chains below come from one sample, sequenced in a study of T cell repertoires in cytomegalovirus infection. Which antigens these TCRs recognize remains unknown. From the reads, TCRdb called clonotypes with MiXCR, one entry per CDR3 protein. The sample gives under 850,000 distinct CDR3 sequences, around 35% of which show up once; 15% to 20% is in the top ten. Sequenced here: cultured PBMCs, sampled from culture after CMV antigen stimulation. The receptors here all came from a human donor in good health (CMV status not recorded). Some clones in this sample may be carry-over from other donors' samples.

V gene TRBV20-1 combines with J gene TRBJ1-5, with D maybe TRBD1 (6 bases). V gave up 5 bases and J gave up 5 bases, with 19 bases separating them. The germline gives CDR1 DFQATT, CDR2 SNEGSKA (reference sequence). This CDR3 has 15 amino acids. This CDR3 reads CSALQGNPRDQPQHF. In DNA, the CDR3 is TGCAGTGCTTTACAGGGTAATCCCCGTGATCAGCCCCAGCATTTT.

In this sample, this clonotype turned up a few times. V and J are TRBV20-1 and TRBJ2-7, with TRBD2 as a possible D gene (6 bases). CDR3 length: 13 residues. Germline loops: CDR1 DFQATT, CDR2 SNEGSKA (reference sequence). The V end lost 3 bases, the J end lost 2 bases, and 11 bases lay between the germline ends. Written as DNA, the CDR3 is TGCAGTGCTAGCTCGGGAGCCCCCTACGAGCAGTACTTC. As protein: CSASSGAPYEQYF.

This clonotype came up a few times. This chain joins TRBV12-3 or TRBV12-4 and TRBJ1-5; D not certain. This CDR3 is 14 amino acids long. Trimming removed 5 bases from V and 5 bases from J, with 13 bases in between. This CDR3 is CASSPEVRYQPQHF. The CDR3, as DNA: TGTGCCAGCAGTCCTGAGGTCAGGTATCAGCCCCAGCATTTT.

This clonotype has only a few counts. The chain employs TRBV2 and TRBJ1-3; D gene uncertain. V lost 7 bases and J 0 bases, leaving 7 bases between the germline ends. The CDR3 length is 13 residues. Germline CDR1 and CDR2: SNHLY and FYNNEI. This CDR3 is CASTTYSGNTIYF. The CDR3 DNA is TGTGCCAGCACGACCTACTCTGGAAACACCATATATTTT.

The chain is built from TRBV12-3 or TRBV12-4 and TRBJ2-7, with TRBD1 identical over 7 bases. Germline trimming cut 6 bases from V and 5 bases from J; bases unmatched to any gene: 7. The CDR3 consists of 13 residues. CDR3 protein: CASSPGTVDEQYF. CDR3 coding DNA: TGTGCCAGCAGCCCGGGGACAGTTGACGAGCAGTACTTC.

The sample holds a few counts of this clonotype. This sequence joins TRBV12-3 or TRBV12-4 and TRBJ2-3; TRBD2 is a possible D gene (6 bases). V lost 3 bases and J 7 bases, leaving 14 bases between the germline ends. The CDR3 runs to 14 residues. CDR3 protein: CASSFYRGNHTQYF. Here the CDR3 DNA reads TGTGCCAGCAGTTTTTATCGGGGGAACCATACGCAGTATTTT.

This clonotype showed up just a few times. The gene calls are TRBV20-1 and TRBJ1-1, with D maybe TRBD1 (6 bases). Looked up from germline, CDR1 is DFQATT and CDR2 is SNEGSKA (reference sequence). The CDR3 is made up of 15 amino acids. Trimming removed 6 bases from V and 0 bases from J, with 17 bases in between. CDR3 amino acids: CSATPGHSMNTEAFF. DNA for the CDR3: TGCAGTGCCACACCGGGACACTCGATGAACACTGAAGCTTTCTTT.

The table lists this clonotype with a few counts. V and J are TRBV11-2 and TRBJ2-2; D is tentatively TRBD1 or TRBD2 (5 bases each). V lost 5 bases and J 0 bases, leaving 10 bases between the germline ends. Germline V gene data show CDR1 as SGHAT and CDR2 as FQNNGV. The CDR3 runs to 15 residues. The CDR3 DNA follows: TGTGCCAGCAGCCCGGGACGGTCGAACACCGGGGAGCTGTTTTTT. This encodes CASSPGRSNTGELFF.

This rearrangement joins TRBV7-9 to TRBJ2-2; TRBD2 aligns across 8 bases. Germline V CDR1 and CDR2: SEHNR, FQNEAQ (reference sequence). The junction had 4 bases not matched to a gene; V was cut back by 7 bases and J by 0 bases. The CDR3 is 15 amino acids. The CDR3 nucleotides read TGTGCCAGCAAGCTAGCGGGTTCGAACACCGGGGAGCTGTTTTTT. Encoded protein: CASKLAGSNTGELFF.

The rearrangement links TRBV10-3 to TRBJ2-3; the match to TRBD2 covers 14 bases. The CDR3 loop spans 16 amino acids. In germline, CDR1 is ENHRY, CDR2 SYGVKD. Losses at the gene ends were 10 bases for V and 2 bases for J; bases not matched to a gene: 8. The chain's CDR3 is CASAGLAGVNTDTQYF. The CDR3 DNA follows: TGTGCCAGCGCGGGACTAGCGGGGGTTAACACAGATACGCAGTATTTT.